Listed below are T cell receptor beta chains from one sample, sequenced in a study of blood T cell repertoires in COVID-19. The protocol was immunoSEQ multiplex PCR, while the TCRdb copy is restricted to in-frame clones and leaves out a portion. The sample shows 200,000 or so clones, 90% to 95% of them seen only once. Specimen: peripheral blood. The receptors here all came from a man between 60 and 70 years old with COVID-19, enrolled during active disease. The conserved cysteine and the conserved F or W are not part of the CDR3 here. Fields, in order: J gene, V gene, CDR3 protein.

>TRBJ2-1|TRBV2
ASTTSGGQAHNEQF
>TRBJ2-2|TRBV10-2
ASTAQGMNTGELF
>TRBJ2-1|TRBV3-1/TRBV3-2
ASSQGTSGSNEQF
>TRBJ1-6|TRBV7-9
ASSWGQGSGNSPLH
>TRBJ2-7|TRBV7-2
ASSLVYGLGTYEQY
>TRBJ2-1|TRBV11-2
ASSSRRTSGGPDEQF
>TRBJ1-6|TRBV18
ASSPRRDSPLH
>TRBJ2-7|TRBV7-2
ASSLSAGGIHEQY
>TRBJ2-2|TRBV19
ASSSLGLAGGPGTGELF
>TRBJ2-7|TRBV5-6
ASSPGTGSNEQY
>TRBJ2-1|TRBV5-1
ASSGTVPGGSYNEQF
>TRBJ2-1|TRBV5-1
ASSLGRGPYNEQF
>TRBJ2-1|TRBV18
ASSPQRRGSNEQF
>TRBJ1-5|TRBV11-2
ARLAGEGVDNQPQH
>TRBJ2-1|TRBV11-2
ASSLDRGSLNEQF
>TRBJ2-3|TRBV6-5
ASSYGPGTDTQY
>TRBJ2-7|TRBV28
ASSLVTSGSINEQY
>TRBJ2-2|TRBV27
ASSYGTGVRTGELF
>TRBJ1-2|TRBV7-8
ASSLGRTGLNYGYT
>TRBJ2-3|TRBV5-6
ASTLGSTDTQY
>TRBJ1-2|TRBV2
ASSVLDAAGYT
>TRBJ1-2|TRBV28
ASSLATSGNYGYT
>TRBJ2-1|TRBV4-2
ASRPTSGPHNEQF
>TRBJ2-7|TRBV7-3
ASSPQPRLAGGNEQY
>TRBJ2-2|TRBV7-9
ASSSLGTVNTGELF
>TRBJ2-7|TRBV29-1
SVGDNSYEQY
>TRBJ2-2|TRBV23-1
ASSQTDSPYSPNTGELF
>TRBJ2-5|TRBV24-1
ATSDWTGSTQY
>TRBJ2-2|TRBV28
ASSGSWSGSTVGELF
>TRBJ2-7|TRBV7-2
ASSLVGQVYEQY
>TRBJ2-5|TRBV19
ASSITGQETQY
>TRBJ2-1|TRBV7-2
ASSLVAGALRDEQF
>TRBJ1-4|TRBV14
ASSPFLGQGAKEKLF
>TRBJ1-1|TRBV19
ASSIPTGRNTEAF
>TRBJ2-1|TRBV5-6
ASSSRVGYEQF
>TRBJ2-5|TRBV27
ASSLRDSPMETQY
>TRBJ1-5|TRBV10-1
ASSRQGNQPQH
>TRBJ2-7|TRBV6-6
ASSYSIGDEQY
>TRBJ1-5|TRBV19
ASDGDNSNQPQH
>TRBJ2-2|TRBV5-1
ASSTSNTGELF
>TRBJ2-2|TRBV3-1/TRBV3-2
ASSPTSGGAGELF
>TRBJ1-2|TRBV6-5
ASSLDRGYGYT
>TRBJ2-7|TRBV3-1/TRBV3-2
ASSEGHLLEQY
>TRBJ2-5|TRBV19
ATRGYPWETQY
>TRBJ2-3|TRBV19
ATAGTGVADTQY
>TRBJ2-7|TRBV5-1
ASSLDTPDEQY
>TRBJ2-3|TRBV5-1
ASSPSGSRDTQY
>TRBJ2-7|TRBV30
AWSLGGNHEQY
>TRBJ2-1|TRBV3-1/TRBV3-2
ASSQGLDNEQF
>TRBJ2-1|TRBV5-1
ASSLRLAGRIGAYNEQF
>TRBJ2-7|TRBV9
ASSVAVTGNYEQY
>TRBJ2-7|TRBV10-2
ASSVPGQGTKQY
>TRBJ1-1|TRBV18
ASSANRENTEAF
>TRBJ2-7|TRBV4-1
ASSQFRGDREQY
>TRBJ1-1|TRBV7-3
ASSSGGMNTEAF
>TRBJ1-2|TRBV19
ASKWGQGANGYT
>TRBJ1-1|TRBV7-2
ASSKQGGSTEAF
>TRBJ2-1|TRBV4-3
ASSQVSGTNNEQF